This T cell receptor beta chain was captured in a study of beta chain features in type 1 diabetes. On the study more broadly: Cell yields, gender and age were similar in healthy donors and patients. Study outcomes and limitations: Sampled from patients, naive, central memory and Treg TCRB repertoires appeared more similar than those sampled from healthy donors.

Germline CDR1 reads LGHNA; CDR2 reads YSLEER. Trimming took off 3 bases at V and 4 bases at J, with 10 bases between the two ends. The CDR3 loop spans 15 amino acids. This clone was detected a few times. The antigen remains unidentified. Other DNA sequences in the same sample also yield this CDR3. Expressed TCRB transcripts were sequenced after all isolated RNA was converted to cDNA. Libraries were prepared by immunoSEQ multiplex PCR; TCRdb keeps only in-frame clonotypes and omits some of them. The sample consists of hundreds of thousands of clones, 15% to 20% of them appearing once. Sequences were obtained from naive CD4+ T cells from blood. This clonotype was obtained from a woman between 18 and 29 years old in good health. The rearrangement links TRBV4-3 to TRBJ2-6; unclear D gene. The CDR3 DNA is TGCGCCAGCAGCCAGGAACTTTCCGGGGCCAACGTCCTGACTTTC. Translation gives CASSQELSGANVLTF.